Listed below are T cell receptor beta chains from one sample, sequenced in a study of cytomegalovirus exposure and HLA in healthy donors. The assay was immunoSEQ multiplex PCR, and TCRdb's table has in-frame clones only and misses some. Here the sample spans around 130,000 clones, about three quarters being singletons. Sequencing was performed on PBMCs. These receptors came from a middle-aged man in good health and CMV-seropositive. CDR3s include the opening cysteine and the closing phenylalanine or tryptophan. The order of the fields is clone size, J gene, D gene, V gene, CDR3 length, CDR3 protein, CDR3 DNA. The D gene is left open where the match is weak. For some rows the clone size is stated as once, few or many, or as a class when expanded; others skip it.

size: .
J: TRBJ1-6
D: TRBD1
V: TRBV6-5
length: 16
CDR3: CASSYIGTGVNSPLHF
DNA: TGTGCCAGCAGTTATATCGGGACAGGAGTTAATTCACCCCTCCACTTT

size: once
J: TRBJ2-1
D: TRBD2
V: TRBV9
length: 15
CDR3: CASSPASGSYNEQFF
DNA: TGTGCCAGCAGCCCCGCTAGCGGCTCCTACAATGAGCAGTTCTTC

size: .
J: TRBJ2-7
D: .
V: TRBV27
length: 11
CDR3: CASSSTYEQYF
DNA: TGTGCCAGCAGTTCCACCTACGAGCAGTACTTC

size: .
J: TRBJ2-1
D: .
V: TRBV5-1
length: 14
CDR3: CASSIGHSVNEQFF
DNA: TGCGCCAGCAGCATCGGACATTCCGTCAATGAGCAGTTCTTC

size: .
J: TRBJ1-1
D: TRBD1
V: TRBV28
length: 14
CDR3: CASNWDRLNTEAFF
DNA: TGTGCCAGCAATTGGGACAGGTTGAACACTGAAGCTTTCTTT

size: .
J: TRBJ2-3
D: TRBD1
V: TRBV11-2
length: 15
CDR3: CASSLGDRIADTQYF
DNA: TGTGCCAGCAGCTTAGGGGACAGGATCGCAGATACGCAGTATTTT

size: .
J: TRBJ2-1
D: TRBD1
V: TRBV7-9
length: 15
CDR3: CASSLGGGLDNEQFF
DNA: TGTGCCAGCAGCTTAGGAGGGGGCTTGGACAATGAGCAGTTCTTC

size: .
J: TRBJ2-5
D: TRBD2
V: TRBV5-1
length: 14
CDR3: CASRQRGGPETQYF
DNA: TGCGCCAGTAGACAGCGGGGGGGCCCTGAGACCCAGTACTTC

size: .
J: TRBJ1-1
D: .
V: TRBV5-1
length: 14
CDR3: CASSLRSVRAEAFF
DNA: TGCGCCAGCAGCTTAAGGAGCGTAAGAGCTGAAGCTTTCTTT

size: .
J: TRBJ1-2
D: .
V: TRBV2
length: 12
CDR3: CASSAQGAGYTF
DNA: TGTGCCAGCAGTGCACAGGGTGCTGGCTACACCTTC

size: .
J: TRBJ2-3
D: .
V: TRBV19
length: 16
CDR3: CASSALQGRSTDTQYF
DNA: TGTGCCAGTAGTGCCCTACAGGGACGAAGCACAGATACGCAGTATTTT

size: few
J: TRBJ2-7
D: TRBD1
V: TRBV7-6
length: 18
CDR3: CASSLERGTGLLIYEQYF
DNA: TGTGCCAGCAGCTTAGAGAGGGGGACAGGTCTTTTAATCTACGAGCAGTACTTC

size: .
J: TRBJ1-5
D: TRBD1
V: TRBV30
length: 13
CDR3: CAWRDRGDQPQHF
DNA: TGTGCCTGGAGGGACAGGGGGGATCAGCCCCAGCATTTT

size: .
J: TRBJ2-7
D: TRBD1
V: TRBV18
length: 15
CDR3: CASSLSGQGSYEQYF
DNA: TGTGCCAGCTCACTCTCGGGACAGGGTTCCTACGAGCAGTACTTC

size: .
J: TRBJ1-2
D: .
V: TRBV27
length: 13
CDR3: CASSLAENYGYTF
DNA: TGTGCCAGCAGTTTAGCCGAGAACTATGGCTACACCTTC

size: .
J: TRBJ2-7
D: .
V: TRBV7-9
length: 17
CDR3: CASSSTRGAAVTYEQYF
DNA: TGTGCCAGCAGCTCAACCCGGGGGGCAGCAGTTACCTACGAGCAGTACTTC

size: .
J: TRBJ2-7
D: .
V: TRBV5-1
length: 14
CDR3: CASSLGLGQYEQYF
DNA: TGCGCCAGCAGCTTGGGCCTTGGGCAATACGAGCAGTACTTC

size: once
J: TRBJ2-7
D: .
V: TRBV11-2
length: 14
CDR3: CASSLVRGSYEQYF
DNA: TGTGCCAGCAGCTTAGTGAGGGGGTCCTACGAGCAGTACTTC

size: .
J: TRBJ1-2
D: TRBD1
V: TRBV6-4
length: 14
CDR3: CASSASGGSYGYTF
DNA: TGTGCCAGCAGTGCTTCAGGGGGGAGCTATGGCTACACCTTC

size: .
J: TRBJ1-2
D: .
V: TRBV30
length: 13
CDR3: CAWGPPGAYGYTF
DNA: TGTGCCTGGGGTCCCCCAGGGGCCTATGGCTACACCTTC

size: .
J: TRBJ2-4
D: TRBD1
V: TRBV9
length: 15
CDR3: CASSVGDRDKNIQYF
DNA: TGTGCCAGCAGCGTAGGGGACAGGGACAAAAACATTCAGTACTTC

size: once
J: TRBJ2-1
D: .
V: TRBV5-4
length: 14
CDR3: CASTNPPGLDEQFF
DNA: TGTGCCAGCACCAACCCGCCCGGGTTAGATGAGCAGTTCTTC

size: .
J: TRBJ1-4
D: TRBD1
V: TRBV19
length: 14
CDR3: CASRNTGEGEKLFF
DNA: TGTGCCAGTAGGAACACAGGGGAAGGGGAAAAACTGTTTTTT

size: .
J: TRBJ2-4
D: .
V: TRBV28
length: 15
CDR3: CASSLPGSAKNIQYF
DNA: TGTGCCAGCAGTTTACCCGGGTCCGCCAAAAACATTCAGTACTTC

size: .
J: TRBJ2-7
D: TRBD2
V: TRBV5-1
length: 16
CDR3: CASRTGTSGRRDEQYF
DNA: TGCGCCAGCAGGACCGGGACTAGCGGGAGGAGGGACGAGCAGTACTTC

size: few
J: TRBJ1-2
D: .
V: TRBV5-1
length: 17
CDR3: CASSSDSAEGYNYGYTF
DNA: TGCGCCAGCAGCTCTGACAGTGCTGAAGGATATAACTATGGCTACACCTTC

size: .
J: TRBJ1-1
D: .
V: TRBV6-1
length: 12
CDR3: CASSELTAEAFF
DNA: TGTGCCAGCAGTGAATTGACAGCCGAAGCTTTCTTT

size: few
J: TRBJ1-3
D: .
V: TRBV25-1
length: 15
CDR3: CASSTGTYSGNTIYF
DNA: TGTGCCAGCAGTACCGGGACATACTCTGGAAACACCATATATTTT

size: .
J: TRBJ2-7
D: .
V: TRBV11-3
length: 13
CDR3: CASSLGRDNEQYF
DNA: TGTGCCAGCAGCTTAGGCAGGGACAACGAGCAGTACTTC

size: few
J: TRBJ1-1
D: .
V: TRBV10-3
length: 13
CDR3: CAISESPGREAFF
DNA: TGTGCCATCAGTGAGTCCCCAGGGCGTGAAGCTTTCTTT

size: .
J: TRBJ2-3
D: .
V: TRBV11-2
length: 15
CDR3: CASSSLGATLDTQYF
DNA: TGTGCCAGCAGCTCGCTTGGGGCAACGTTGGATACGCAGTATTTT

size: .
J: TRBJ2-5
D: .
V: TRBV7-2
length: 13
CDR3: CASSPSWASTQYF
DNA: TGTGCCAGCAGCCCAAGCTGGGCCTCGACCCAGTACTTC

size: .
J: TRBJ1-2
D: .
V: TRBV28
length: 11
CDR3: CASSFGGGYTF
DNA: TGTGCCAGCAGTTTTGGGGGGGGCTACACCTTC

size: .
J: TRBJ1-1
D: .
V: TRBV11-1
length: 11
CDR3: CASSRTGEAFF
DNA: TGTGCCAGCAGTCGAACAGGGGAAGCTTTCTTT

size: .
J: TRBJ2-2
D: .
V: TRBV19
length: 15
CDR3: CASSIPGLDTGELFF
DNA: TGTGCCAGTAGTATTCCGGGACTTGACACCGGGGAGCTGTTTTTT

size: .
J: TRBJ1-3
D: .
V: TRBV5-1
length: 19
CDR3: CASSLNPGVGPISGNTIYF
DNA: TGCGCCAGCAGCTTGAACCCAGGGGTGGGCCCGATTTCTGGAAACACCATATATTTT

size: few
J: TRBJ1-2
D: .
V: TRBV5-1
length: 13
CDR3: CASSNEADYGYTF
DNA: TGCGCCAGCAGCAATGAAGCCGACTATGGCTACACCTTC

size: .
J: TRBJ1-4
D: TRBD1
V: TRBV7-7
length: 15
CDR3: CASSSGGTGAEKLFF
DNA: TGTGCCAGCAGCTCAGGGGGGACAGGGGCTGAAAAACTGTTTTTT

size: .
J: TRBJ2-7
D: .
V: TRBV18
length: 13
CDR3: CASSPPQSTGQYF
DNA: TGTGCCAGCTCACCACCGCAGAGCACAGGGCAGTACTTC

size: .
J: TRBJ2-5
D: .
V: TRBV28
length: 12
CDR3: CASRSGTSTQYF
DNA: TGTGCCAGCAGGTCAGGTACCTCGACCCAGTACTTC

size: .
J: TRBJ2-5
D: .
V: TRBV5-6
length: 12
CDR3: CASSLARETQYF
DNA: TGTGCCAGCAGCTTGGCCCGGGAGACCCAGTACTTC

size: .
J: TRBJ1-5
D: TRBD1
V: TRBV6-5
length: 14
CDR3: CASMMDRKVPPQHF
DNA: TGTGCCAGCATGATGGACAGGAAGGTTCCGCCCCAGCATTTT

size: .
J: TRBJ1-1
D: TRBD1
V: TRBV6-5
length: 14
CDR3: CASSLGQGALEAFF
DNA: TGTGCCAGCAGTTTAGGACAGGGGGCGTTAGAAGCTTTCTTT

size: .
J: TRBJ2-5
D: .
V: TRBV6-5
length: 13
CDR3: CASSYWRGETQYF
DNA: TGTGCCAGCAGTTACTGGAGAGGGGAGACCCAGTACTTC

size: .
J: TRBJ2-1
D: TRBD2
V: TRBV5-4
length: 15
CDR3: CASRMGLAEYNEQFF
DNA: TGTGCCAGCAGAATGGGACTAGCGGAGTACAATGAGCAGTTCTTC

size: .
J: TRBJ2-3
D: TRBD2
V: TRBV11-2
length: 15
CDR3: CASRMGLAGVDTQYF
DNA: TGTGCCAGCAGGATGGGACTAGCGGGAGTTGATACGCAGTATTTT

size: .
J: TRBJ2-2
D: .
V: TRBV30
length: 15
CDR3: CAWDERGLGAGELFF
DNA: TGTGCCTGGGATGAGAGGGGGTTGGGGGCCGGGGAGCTGTTTTTT

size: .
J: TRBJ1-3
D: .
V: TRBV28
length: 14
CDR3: CASQQGVSGNTIYF
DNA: TGTGCCAGTCAACAGGGAGTCTCTGGAAACACCATATATTTT

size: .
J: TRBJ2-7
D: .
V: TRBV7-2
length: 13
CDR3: CASSLVEDYEQYF
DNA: TGTGCCAGCAGCTTAGTCGAGGACTACGAGCAGTACTTC

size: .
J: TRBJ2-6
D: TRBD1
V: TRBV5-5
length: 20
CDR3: CASSLMLAGGPSSGANVLTF
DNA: TGTGCCAGCAGCTTGATGTTGGCAGGGGGCCCAAGCTCTGGGGCCAACGTCCTGACTTTC

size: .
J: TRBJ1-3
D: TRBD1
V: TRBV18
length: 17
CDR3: CASSPLYQGADGNTIYF
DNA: TGTGCCAGCTCACCACTATACCAGGGGGCTGATGGAAACACCATATATTTT

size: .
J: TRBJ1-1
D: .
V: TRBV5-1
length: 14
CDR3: CASSSSTVNTEAFF
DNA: TGCGCCAGCAGCAGCTCGACAGTGAACACTGAAGCTTTCTTT

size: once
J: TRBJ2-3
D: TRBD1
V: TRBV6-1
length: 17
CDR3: CASSDYLGQGATDTQYF
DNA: TGTGCCAGCAGTGACTATCTGGGACAGGGGGCGACAGATACGCAGTATTTT